This T cell receptor (gamma chain) was captured by sequencing in a study of gamma-delta T cells after stem cell transplantation. TCRdb made new clone calls on the RT-PCR reads using CATT. This table has roughly 3,700 gamma-chain clones, approximately 4.9% appearing once. This clone has just a few counts. Sequenced material: gamma-delta T cells. The receptor comes from a human donor. It is not recorded whose cells these are; they may come from a transplant donor.

The CDR3 protein is CATWDRTEKKLF. The CDR3 coding sequence is TGTGCCACCTGGGACAGAACAGAGAAGAAACTCTTT. The chain has TRGV3 and TRGJ1 or TRGJ2. Losses at the gene ends were 1 base for V and 10 bases for J; bases not matched to a gene: 7. From germline, CDR1 is VTNTFY and CDR2 YDVSTARD (reference sequence). The CDR3 is 12 amino acids.